This T cell receptor beta chain was profiled in a study of blood T cell repertoires in COVID-19. Across the study: The analysed material was cDNA or gDNA that came from T cells, B-cell-depleted T cells, or PBMCs.

This clone was detected only once. TCRdb keeps only in-frame clones here, not all; method: immunoSEQ multiplex PCR. The sample holds tens of thousands of clones, approximately 91% seen once. The TCR originated in a man in his 70s with active or convalescent COVID-19. Sequencing was performed on peripheral blood.

CDR3 nucleotide sequence: TGTGCCAGCAGCGCCACCGGGACTAGGGGTGATACGCAGTATTTT. It codes for CASSATGTRGDTQYF. This chain links TRBV9 with TRBJ2-3, with 8 bases identical to TRBD2. The length of the CDR3 is 15 residues. CDR1 is SGDLS and CDR2 is YYNGEE in the germline V gene. V was pared by 3 bases and J by 6 bases, with 9 bases of the junction left unmatched.